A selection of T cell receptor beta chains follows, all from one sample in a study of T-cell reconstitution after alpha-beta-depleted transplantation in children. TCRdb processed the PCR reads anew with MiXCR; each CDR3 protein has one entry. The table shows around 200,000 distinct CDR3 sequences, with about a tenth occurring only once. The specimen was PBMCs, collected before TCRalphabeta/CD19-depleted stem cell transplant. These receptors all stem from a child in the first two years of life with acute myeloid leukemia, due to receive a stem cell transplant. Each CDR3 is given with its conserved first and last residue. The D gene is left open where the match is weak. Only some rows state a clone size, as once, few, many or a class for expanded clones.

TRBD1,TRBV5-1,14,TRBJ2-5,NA,TGCGCCAGCAGCTTGGCCGGGACAGAAGAGACCCAGTACTTC,CASSLAGTEETQYF
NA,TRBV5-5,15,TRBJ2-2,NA,TGTGCCAGCAGCTTGGCTAACACCAACACCGGGGAGCTGTTTTTT,CASSLANTNTGELFF
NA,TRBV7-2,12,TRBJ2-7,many,TGTGCCAGCAGCTTTTTGGGACACGAGCAGTACTTC,CASSFLGHEQYF
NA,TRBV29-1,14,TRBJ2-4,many,TGCAGCGTGGCCCATGGGGGTCAGAAAAACATTCAGTACTTC,CSVAHGGQKNIQYF
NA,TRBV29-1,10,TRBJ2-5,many,TGCAGCGCTGTGGAAGAGACCCAGTACTTC,CSAVEETQYF
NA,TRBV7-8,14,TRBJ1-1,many,TGTGCCAGCAGCTTCAGCCTAAAGGACACTGAAGCTTTCTTT,CASSFSLKDTEAFF
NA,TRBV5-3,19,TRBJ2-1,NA,TGTGCCAGGGGCTTGGGGGTGTATTCGGCGGGAAGCTCCTACAATGAGCAGTTCTTC,CARGLGVYSAGSSYNEQFF
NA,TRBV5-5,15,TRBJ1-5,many,TGTGCCAGCAGCTTGGAACGGGGCGAAAATCAGCCCCAGCATTTT,CASSLERGENQPQHF
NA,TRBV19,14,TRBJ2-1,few,TGTGCCAGTAGTATAGTGGGGGGGCTCGATGAGCAGTTCTTC,CASSIVGGLDEQFF
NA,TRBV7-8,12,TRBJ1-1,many,TGTGCCAGCAGCCTCGAGGGCGCTGAAGCTTTCTTT,CASSLEGAEAFF
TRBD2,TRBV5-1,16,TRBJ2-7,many,TGCGCCAGCAGCTCCGGGACTAGTTTCGCCCAAGGCGAGCAGTACTTC,CASSSGTSFAQGEQYF
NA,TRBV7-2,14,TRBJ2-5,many,TGTGCCAGCAGTCCTCGACAGGTGTCGGAGACCCAGTACTTC,CASSPRQVSETQYF
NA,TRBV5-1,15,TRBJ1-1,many,TGCGCCAGCAGCTTGGGAGTGGGCGTCCTAAGTACAGCTTTCTTT,CASSLGVGVLSTAFF
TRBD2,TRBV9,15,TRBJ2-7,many,TGTGCCAGCAGCGTAGGACTAGCGGGAGTCCACGAGCAGTACTTC,CASSVGLAGVHEQYF
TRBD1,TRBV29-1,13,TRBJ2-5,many,TGCAGCGTTGAGCAACAGGGGGAAGAGACCCAGTACTTC,CSVEQQGEETQYF
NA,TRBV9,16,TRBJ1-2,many,TGTGCCAGCAGCGTAGCGTCGGGGCTTTGGCAATATGGCTACACCTTC,CASSVASGLWQYGYTF
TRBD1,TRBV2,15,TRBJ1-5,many,TGTGCCACCACTTCGGACAGGGCAAACAATCAGCCCCAGCATTTT,CATTSDRANNQPQHF
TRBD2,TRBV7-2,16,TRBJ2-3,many,TGTGCCAGCAGCTTCTCGGCGGGGGGGAGCACAGATACGCAGTATTTT,CASSFSAGGSTDTQYF
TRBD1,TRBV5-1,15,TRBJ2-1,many,TGCGCCAGCAGCTTGGCAGGGGGTACGGGCAATGAGCAGTTCTTC,CASSLAGGTGNEQFF
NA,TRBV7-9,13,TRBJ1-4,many,TGTGCCAGCAGCTTAAGCGAGGACACGAAACTGTTTTTT,CASSLSEDTKLFF
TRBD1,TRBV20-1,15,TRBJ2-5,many,TGCAGTGCTGACGCCGGGACAGGGGACCAAGAGACCCAGTACTTC,CSADAGTGDQETQYF
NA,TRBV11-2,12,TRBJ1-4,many,TGTGCCAGCAGCACCGAAGGGGCACTGCTGTTTTTT,CASSTEGALLFF
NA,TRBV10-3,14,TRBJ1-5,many,TGTGCCATCAGTGAGTCAACAGTCAATCAGCCCCAGCATTTT,CAISESTVNQPQHF
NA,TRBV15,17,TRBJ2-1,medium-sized,TGTGCCACCAGCCCCTTGGGGGCTAGCGCAATACTAAATGAGCAGTTCTTC,CATSPLGASAILNEQFF
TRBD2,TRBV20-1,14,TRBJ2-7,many,TGCAGTGCACTAGCGGTCACCCACCCCTACGAGCAGTACTTC,CSALAVTHPYEQYF
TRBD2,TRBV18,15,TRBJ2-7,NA,TGTGCCAGCTCACCACTACCGGGAGGGCCTGTCGAGCAGTACTTC,CASSPLPGGPVEQYF
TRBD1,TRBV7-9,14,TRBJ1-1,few,TGTGCCAGCGGGCTGGACAGGGGTAACACTGAAGCTTTCTTT,CASGLDRGNTEAFF
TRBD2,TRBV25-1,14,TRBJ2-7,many,TGTGCCAGCAGTGAATTTGTGGCTAGCGGTGAGCAGTACTTC,CASSEFVASGEQYF
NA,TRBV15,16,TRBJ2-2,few,TGTGCCACCAGCAGAGATCACCCCTCGTACACCGGGGAGCTGTTTTTT,CATSRDHPSYTGELFF
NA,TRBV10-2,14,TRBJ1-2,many,TGCGCCAGCACCTCTATGCAGGCAGGCTATGGCTACACCTTC,CASTSMQAGYGYTF
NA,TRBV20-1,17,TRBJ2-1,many,TGCAGTGCAGTCGGAACGACCTGGCAGTCCTCCTACAATGAGCAGTTCTTC,CSAVGTTWQSSYNEQFF
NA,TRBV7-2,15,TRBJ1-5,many,TGTGCCAGCAGCCGCATAGGGGGAGGGGATCAGCCCCAGCATTTT,CASSRIGGGDQPQHF
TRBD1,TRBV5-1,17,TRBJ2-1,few,TGCGCCAGCAGCGCTACCGGGACAGGGGGCATCTACAATGAGCAGTTCTTC,CASSATGTGGIYNEQFF
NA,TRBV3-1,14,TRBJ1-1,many,TGTGCCAGCAGCCTAACGAAGACAGGAACTGAAGCTTTCTTT,CASSLTKTGTEAFF
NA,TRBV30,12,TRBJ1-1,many,TGTGCCTGGAGGAAAACAGGGACACAAGCTTTCTTT,CAWRKTGTQAFF
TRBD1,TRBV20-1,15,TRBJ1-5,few,TGCAGTGCTAGATTCCGGACAGGGGGCGGTCAGCCCCAGCATTTT,CSARFRTGGGQPQHF
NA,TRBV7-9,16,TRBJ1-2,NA,TGTGCCAGCAGCTTAGCGTGGGGCGGCCCCTACTATGGCTACACCTTC,CASSLAWGGPYYGYTF
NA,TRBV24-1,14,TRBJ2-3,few,TGTGCCACCAGTGTTGACGGACGCACAGATACGCAGTATTTT,CATSVDGRTDTQYF
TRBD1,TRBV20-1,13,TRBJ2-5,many,TGCAGTGCTTGGGGACAGGGAGGAGAGACCCAGTACTTC,CSAWGQGGETQYF
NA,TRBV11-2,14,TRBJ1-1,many,TGTGCCAGCCGCCTGGGGCAGCAGAACACTGAAGCTTTCTTT,CASRLGQQNTEAFF
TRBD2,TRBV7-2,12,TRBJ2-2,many,TGTGCCAGAAGGACTAGTACAGGGGAGCTGTTTTTT,CARRTSTGELFF
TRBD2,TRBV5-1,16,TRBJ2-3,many,TGCGCCAGCAGCTCCCGACTAGCGGGGGGGCTAGATACGCAGTATTTT,CASSSRLAGGLDTQYF
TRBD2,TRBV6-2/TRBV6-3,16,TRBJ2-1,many,TGTGCCAGCAGTACCCCTAGCGGGGCCTCCTACAATGAGCAGTTCTTC,CASSTPSGASYNEQFF
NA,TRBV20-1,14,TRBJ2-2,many,TGCAGTGCTAGCCGAATCGCGAACACCGGGGAGCTGTTTTTT,CSASRIANTGELFF
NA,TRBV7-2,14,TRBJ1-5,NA,TGTGCCAGCAGCTTAAAATATAGCAATCAGCCCCAGCATTTT,CASSLKYSNQPQHF
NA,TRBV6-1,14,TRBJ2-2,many,TGTGCCAGCAGAATGACTCGTGGCACCGGGGAGCTGTTTTTT,CASRMTRGTGELFF
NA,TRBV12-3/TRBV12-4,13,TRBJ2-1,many,TGTGCCAGCAGTTTTCAAGGGGTTGGTGAGCAGTTCTTC,CASSFQGVGEQFF
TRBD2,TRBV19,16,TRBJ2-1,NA,TGTGCCAGTAGTATACTAGCGGGAGGTGGGGGGGATGAGCAGTTCTTC,CASSILAGGGGDEQFF
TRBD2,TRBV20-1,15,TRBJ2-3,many,TGCAGTGCTACCACGACTAGCGGGAGGGCAGATACGCAGTATTTT,CSATTTSGRADTQYF
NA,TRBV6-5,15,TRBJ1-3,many,TGTGCCAGCAGTTACTCGACCTCTTCGGGAAACACCATATATTTT,CASSYSTSSGNTIYF
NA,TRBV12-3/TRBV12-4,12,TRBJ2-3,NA,TGTGCCAGCAGGGGACCCCTGGGTACGCAGTATTTT,CASRGPLGTQYF
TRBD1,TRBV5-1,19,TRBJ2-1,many,TGCGCCAGCAGCTTCCTTCCTGGACAGGCCCACGCAACGTACAATGAGCAGTTCTTC,CASSFLPGQAHATYNEQFF
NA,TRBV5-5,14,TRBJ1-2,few,TGTGCCAGCAGCTTGGGCCAGGGGACGGGGGGCTACACCTTC,CASSLGQGTGGYTF
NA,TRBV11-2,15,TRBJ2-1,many,TGTGCCAGCAGCTTAACAGGGAGCTCCTACAATGAGCAGTTCTTC,CASSLTGSSYNEQFF
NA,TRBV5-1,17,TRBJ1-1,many,TGCGCCAGCAGCTTGGCCATCTTTAGGGGCTACAGCACTGAAGCTTTCTTT,CASSLAIFRGYSTEAFF
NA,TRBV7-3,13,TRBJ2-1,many,TGTGCCAGCAGTGCTCAACAAGGGGGAGAGCAGTTCTTC,CASSAQQGGEQFF
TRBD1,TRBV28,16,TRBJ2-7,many,TGTGCCAGCAGTTTATGGTCCGGGACAGGGTCGTACGAGCAGTACTTC,CASSLWSGTGSYEQYF
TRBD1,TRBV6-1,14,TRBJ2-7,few,TGTGCCAGCAGCTCACAGGGACAGCTCTACGAGCAGTACTTC,CASSSQGQLYEQYF